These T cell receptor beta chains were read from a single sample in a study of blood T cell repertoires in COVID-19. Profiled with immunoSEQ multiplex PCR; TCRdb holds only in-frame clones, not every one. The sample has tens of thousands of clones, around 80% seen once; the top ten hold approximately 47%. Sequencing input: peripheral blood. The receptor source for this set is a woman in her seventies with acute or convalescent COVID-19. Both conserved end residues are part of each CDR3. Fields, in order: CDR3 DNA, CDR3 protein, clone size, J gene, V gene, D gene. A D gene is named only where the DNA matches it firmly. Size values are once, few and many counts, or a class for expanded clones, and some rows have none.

TGTGCCAGCAGCTTAGATGGCAGGTCCCACGAGCAGTACTTC CASSLDGRSHEQYF . TRBJ2-7 TRBV7-2 .
TGTGCCACCAATGACCCCCGGGACAGCTCCTACGAGCAGTACTTC CATNDPRDSSYEQYF . TRBJ2-7 TRBV19 TRBD1
TGCGCCAGCAGCTTGCGCGGGACAGATCAAGAGACCCAGTACTTC CASSLRGTDQETQYF few TRBJ2-5 TRBV5-1 .
TGTGCCAGCAGCCGACAGCACACTGAAGCTTTCTTT CASSRQHTEAFF . TRBJ1-1 TRBV6-5 .
TGTGCCATCAGTGATATGTTGGCTGACAACCAAGAGACCCAGTACTTC CAISDMLADNQETQYF . TRBJ2-5 TRBV10-3 .
TGTGCCAGCAGTCCGGGACAGGCATATGGCTACACCTTC CASSPGQAYGYTF . TRBJ1-2 TRBV7-3 TRBD1
TGTGCCAGCAGTTTATTCCGGTTGCGAACGGGGGGCTACAATGAGCAGTTCTTC CASSLFRLRTGGYNEQFF . TRBJ2-1 TRBV27 TRBD2
TGCGCCAGCAGCTTGACAGGGAACTATGGCTACACCTTC CASSLTGNYGYTF . TRBJ1-2 TRBV4-1 TRBD1
TGTGCCAGTAGAGAGGGGTCAGGGGGCTCTATCTACACCTTC CASREGSGGSIYTF once TRBJ1-2 TRBV19 TRBD1
TGCGCCAGCAGCCCGACAGGGGGCCCTACAGGGGTGGATGAGCAGTTCTTC CASSPTGGPTGVDEQFF . TRBJ2-1 TRBV4-1 TRBD1
TGTGCCTGGAGACAGAGAGATAATTCACCCCTCCACTTT CAWRQRDNSPLHF . TRBJ1-6 TRBV30 .
TGTGCCAGCAGCCCAGACCCCGGTAAACGGGTGGTCGGAAACTATGGCTACACCTTC CASSPDPGKRVVGNYGYTF . TRBJ1-2 TRBV4-2 .
TGTGCCAGCAGTTTATCGGGGGCCAAATCCTATGGCTACACCTTC CASSLSGAKSYGYTF . TRBJ1-2 TRBV27 .
TGTGCCAGCAGCGTAACCGCCACGTGGCGCACAGATACGCAGTATTTT CASSVTATWRTDTQYF . TRBJ2-3 TRBV9 .
TGTGCCAGTAGTGTCCCCCGGGACAGGAATCAGCCCCAGCATTTT CASSVPRDRNQPQHF . TRBJ1-5 TRBV19 TRBD1
TGTGCCAGCAGTTTATTCCTAGCTCCTGGAAACACCATATATTTT CASSLFLAPGNTIYF . TRBJ1-3 TRBV28 .
TGTGCCAGCTCACCAGCCGGGACAGGGGGAGTTGGAAAACTGTTTTTT CASSPAGTGGVGKLFF . TRBJ1-4 TRBV18 TRBD1
TGTGCCAGCAGCCTCTGGCAGGGAGAGACCCAGTACTTC CASSLWQGETQYF . TRBJ2-5 TRBV3-1/TRBV3-2 .
TGCGCCAGCAGCTTGGCACCGGGACAGGCTTTGGAGCAGTACTTC CASSLAPGQALEQYF . TRBJ2-7 TRBV5-1 TRBD1
TGTGCCAGCACCAAAAAGGCGGACACCGGGGAGCTGTTTTTT CASTKKADTGELFF few TRBJ2-2 TRBV6-4 .
TGTGCCAGCAGCTTAGCGGGACAGGGGGGCTCGAACACTGAAGCTTTCTTT CASSLAGQGGSNTEAFF once TRBJ1-1 TRBV7-3 TRBD1
TGTGCCAGTAAGACAGGGAACTATGGCTACACCTTC CASKTGNYGYTF . TRBJ1-2 TRBV19 TRBD1
TGCAGCGCCGACCGTACGGGAGGGGCGGGTGAGCAGTTCTTC CSADRTGGAGEQFF . TRBJ2-1 TRBV29-1 TRBD2
TGTGCCAGCAGTCCCGGGACAGGGGTCTACGAGCAGTACTTC CASSPGTGVYEQYF . TRBJ2-7 TRBV6-5 TRBD1
TGTGCCAGCACGGACAGACCGTCTAATGAAAAACTGTTTTTT CASTDRPSNEKLFF few TRBJ1-4 TRBV5-6 .
TGTGCCAGCAGTTTATCAGGTTCCGGGTTCACTGAAGCTTTCTTT CASSLSGSGFTEAFF . TRBJ1-1 TRBV27 .